Shown below are 18 T cell receptor beta chains from a single sample sequenced in a study of shared clonotypes between healthy human individuals. The table came from immunoSEQ multiplex PCR; TCRdb's copy has only in-frame clones and leaves some out. The profile shows about 2.1 million clones, around 93% of them singletons. The naive CD8 fraction comprised CD45RO-negative cells positively selected for CCR7 and excluded terminally differentiated effector memory CD45RA+ cells. Sample: naive CD8+ T cells from PBMCs. These receptors all stem from a man aged 18 to 29 in good health. Some clones in this sample may be carry-over from other donors' samples.

This chain links TRBV28 with TRBJ1-5; weak D call: TRBD1 (5 bases). V was clipped by 4 bases and J by 4 bases, with 20 bases between them. The CDR3 contains 17 residues. In germline, CDR1 is MDHEN, CDR2 SYDVKM. CDR3 amino acids: CASSSTQGGEENQPQHF. The CDR3, as DNA: TGTGCCAGCAGTTCAACTCAGGGAGGGGAGGAAAATCAGCCCCAGCATTTT.

This rearrangement joins TRBV28 to TRBJ1-2; no reliable D call. Trimming left V 6 bases short and J 2 bases short, with 10 bases between. CDR3 size: 13 residues. CDR1 MDHEN and CDR2 SYDVKM come from the germline V gene. The CDR3 bases are TGTGCCAGCAGGGGCGACACCAACTATGGCTACACCTTC. It yields the protein CASRGDTNYGYTF.

This clone was recorded once. The J gene is TRBJ2-1, the V gene TRBV6-5; 13 nucleotides line up with TRBD2. The CDR3 sequence is 15 residues long. V lost 4 bases and J lost 8; bases outside the gene matches: 5. Germline CDR1 is MNHEY and CDR2 is SVGAGI. This CDR3 reads CASSFGLAGVDEQFF. In DNA, the CDR3 is TGTGCCAGCAGTTTCGGACTAGCGGGAGTCGATGAGCAGTTCTTC.

The rearrangement joins TRBV4-3 to TRBJ2-1; 8 bases agree with TRBD2. The CDR3 sequence is 15 residues long. Germline values: CDR1 LGHNA, CDR2 YSLEER. With 0 bases clipped from V and 4 bases from J, the junction kept 2 bases outside the gene matches. CDR3 residues: CASSQEAGVYNEQFF. The CDR3 DNA is TGCGCCAGCAGCCAAGAAGCGGGAGTATACAATGAGCAGTTCTTC.

The V and J genes are TRBV14 and TRBJ2-2; D is unresolved. The CDR3 sequence is 18 residues long. Germline V gene sequence: CDR1 SGHDN, CDR2 FVKESK. Trimming stripped 1 base from V and 0 bases from J, with 15 bases between. This chain's CDR3 is CASSQGYYRATNTGELFF. The CDR3 DNA follows: TGTGCCAGCAGCCAAGGTTATTATAGAGCAACGAACACCGGGGAGCTGTTTTTT.

The chain couples TRBV27 to TRBJ2-7, with D perhaps TRBD2 (5 bases). Germline V lookup: CDR1 MNHEY, CDR2 SMNVEV (reference sequence). The CDR3 has 16 residues. The V gene lost 3 bases and the J gene lost 0 bases, with 15 bases spanning the gap. CDR3 protein: CASSFARGGNSYEQYF. The CDR3 DNA reads TGTGCCAGCAGTTTTGCCCGGGGTGGGAACTCCTACGAGCAGTACTTC.

J is TRBJ1-5 and V is TRBV23-1; 10 bases fit TRBD1. TRBV23-1 is annotated as an ORF whose role is uncertain. The CDR3 length is 17 residues. With V trimmed by 7 bases and J by 6 bases, 15 bases remained unmatched. CDR3 region: CASTRSPGQGCCQPQHF. The DNA of the CDR3 is TGCGCCAGCACTCGAAGTCCGGGACAGGGGTGTTGTCAGCCCCAGCATTTT.

The chain couples TRBV29-1 to TRBJ2-7; 9 bases are shared with TRBD1. The germline gives CDR1 SQVTM, CDR2 ANQGSEA. The ends lost 5 bases at V and 4 bases at J; junction bases unmatched: 9. CDR3 length: 14 residues. CDR3 DNA: TGCAGCGTTTATAAACAGGGGGCTGGGTACGAGCAGTACTTC. Protein sequence: CSVYKQGAGYEQYF.

The genes are TRBV7-9 and TRBJ2-1; no definite D call. Germline lookup yields CDR1 SEHNR and CDR2 FQNEAQ (reference sequence). CDR3 length equals 15 residues. V was trimmed by 2 bases and J by 8 bases, leaving 16 bases between them. DNA for the CDR3: TGTGCCAGCAGCTTATGGAAGGGAAGACAAGATGAGCAGTTCTTC. Protein: CASSLWKGRQDEQFF.

This sequence joins TRBV6-1 and TRBJ2-1; D gene uncertain. The CDR3 has 16 residues. The germline V gene encodes CDR1 MNHNS and CDR2 SASEGT. V was cut by 0 bases and J by 0 bases, with 9 bases left in between. In nucleotides, the CDR3 is TGTGCCAGCAGTGAAGCGGCAGCGAGCTCCTACAATGAGCAGTTCTTC. This encodes CASSEAAASSYNEQFF.

As DNA, the CDR3 is TGTGCCGCCGCCGGGCAAACTGGAAACACCATATATTTT. It translates to CAAAGQTGNTIYF. The rearrangement joins TRBV10-3 to TRBJ1-3; D uncertain. V shed 11 bases and J shed 2 bases, with 13 bases lying between them. The CDR3 loop spans 13 amino acids. Germline CDR1 is ENHRY and CDR2 is SYGVKD.

This clone was detected once. This chain uses TRBV5-1 with TRBJ2-2, with D hard to call. The CDR3 is made up of 11 amino acids. V was trimmed by 5 bases and J by 8 bases, leaving 7 bases between them. The germline V gene encodes CDR1 SGHRS and CDR2 YFSETQ. The CDR3 here is CASRGLGELFF. In DNA, the CDR3 is TGCGCCAGCAGAGGGTTGGGGGAGCTGTTTTTT.

The chain combines TRBV9 with TRBJ2-2, with 13 bases matching TRBD2. The CDR3 is 16 residues long. The ends lost 2 bases at V and 8 bases at J; junction bases unmatched: 6. From germline, CDR1 is SGDLS and CDR2 YYNGEE. Written as DNA, the CDR3 is TGTGCCAGCAGCGTGGGACTAGCGGGACCCGCGGGGGAGCTGTTTTTT. This gives the protein CASSVGLAGPAGELFF.

The chain combines TRBV30 with TRBJ2-7; 8 positions agree with TRBD2. The J segment lost 2 bases and the V segment lost 4 bases, leaving 4 bases of the junction unmatched. The germline CDR1 and CDR2 sequences are GTSNPN and SVGIG (reference sequence). The CDR3 has 13 residues. This CDR3 reads CAWTGGVPYEQYF. The DNA for the CDR3 is TGTGCCTGGACCGGGGGGGTCCCCTACGAGCAGTACTTC.

With regard to this clone: Germline and junction disagree at one end, which may indicate a read error. The CDR3 bases are TGTGCCAGCGGCTTAGAAACAGGTCCCGGGGAGCTGTTTTTT. Translation: CASGLETGPGELFF. V gene TRBV13 combines with J gene TRBJ2-2; the D gene is possibly TRBD1 (5 bases). Germline values: CDR1 PRHDT, CDR2 FYEKMQ (reference sequence). The CDR3 has 14 amino acids.

J is TRBJ2-3 and V is TRBV15; TRBD2 matches 11 bases. CDR1 and CDR2 (germline): LNHNV, YYDKDF (reference sequence). This CDR3 has 17 residues. The J segment lost 3 bases and the V segment lost 5 bases, leaving 10 bases of the junction unmatched. CDR3 in amino acids: CATSYPRLAGRTDTQYF. The CDR3 coding sequence is TGTGCCACCAGCTACCCCCGACTAGCGGGAAGGACAGATACGCAGTATTTT.

The chain joins TRBV15 to TRBJ2-5, with D hard to call. The length of the CDR3 is 14 residues. Germline V gene data show CDR1 as LNHNV and CDR2 as YYDKDF (reference sequence). Trimming shortened V by 1 base and J by 3 bases, and 9 bases separated the two germline ends. The CDR3 loop reads CATSRGRGEETQYF. CDR3 nucleotides: TGTGCCACCAGCAGAGGAAGAGGCGAAGAGACCCAGTACTTC.

With regard to this clone: In the same sample, other DNA sequences code for this CDR3. The chain is built from TRBV28 and TRBJ2-5; D is perhaps TRBD1 or TRBD2 (5 bases each). Germline V gene data show CDR1 as MDHEN and CDR2 as SYDVKM. Trimming took off 6 bases at V and 4 bases at J, with 12 bases between the two ends. CDR3 length equals 13 residues. CDR3 sequence: CASSFRGRETQYF. CDR3 coding DNA: TGTGCCAGCAGCTTTCGGGGACGAGAGACCCAGTACTTC.